A single sample gave rise to the 3 T cell receptor beta chains below, sequenced in a study of PD-1 blockade in classical Hodgkin lymphoma. Here immunoSEQ multiplex PCR was the method, and the copy in TCRdb shows in-frame clones only, minus some. The top ten clones hold 8% of a sample with tens of thousands of clones, around nine tenths of them seen once. The time point: cycle 4 day 1 (C4D1), after 6 weeks of nivolumab. Every patient had relapsed following autologous stem cell transplantation, and cohorts differed in brentuximab vedotin exposure. Material: peripheral blood mononuclear cells (PBMCs), obtained before the fourth cycle of nivolumab. The origin of the receptors is a human donor with classical Hodgkin lymphoma.

The chain couples TRBV2 to TRBJ2-3; D call uncertain. V lost 7 bases and J lost 5, with 13 bases in between. The germline V gene encodes CDR1 SNHLY and CDR2 FYNNEI. The CDR3 extends over 13 amino acids. The CDR3 nucleotides read TGTGCCAGCAACTCCCTACGAGGAGATACGCAGTATTTT. Translated: CASNSLRGDTQYF.

This rearrangement joins TRBV6-6 to TRBJ2-5, with D possibly matching TRBD2 (6 bases). V gave up 4 bases and J gave up 9 bases, with 12 bases separating them. In germline, CDR1 is MNHNY, CDR2 SVGAGI (reference sequence). This CDR3 contains 12 residues. The CDR3 spells CASSLDGTSQYF. CDR3 DNA: TGTGCCAGCAGTTTAGATGGGACTTCCCAGTACTTC.

The J gene is TRBJ2-7, the V gene TRBV6-5, with 12 bases lining up with TRBD2. This CDR3 region has 15 residues. The V and J ends lost 5 bases and 3 bases, in that order; junction bases with no gene match: 5. Germline CDR1 and CDR2: MNHEY and SVGAGI. CDR3 DNA: TGTGCCAGCAGTCGGCGACTAGCGGGGGACTACGAGCAGTACTTC. This translates into CASSRRLAGDYEQYF.